This TCR beta chain was profiled in a study of blood T cells in healthy people across ages. Study outcomes and limitations: The study regarded diversity estimates from one million T cells as underestimates.

This clonotype was seen only a few times. Its antigen is unidentified. For the second PCR, which ran for roughly 6 to 12 cycles, a sample-barcoded 5' primer and a J-beta primer mix were used. Any given sample supplied a minimum of 3 million CDR3-containing paired-end reads. TCRdb reprocessed the 5' RACE reads via MiXCR and lists one record per CDR3 protein. The table lists approximately 1.5 million distinct CDR3 sequences, approximately 42% of them singletons. The CDR3 has 13 amino acids. The V gene's germline CDR1 is MDHEN and CDR2 SYDVKM. V was clipped by 7 bases and J by 4 bases, with 14 bases between them.

Material: blood. The genes are TRBV28 and TRBJ2-7, with D perhaps given as TRBD1 or TRBD2 (6 bases each). The source is a young woman in good health. This CDR3 is CASNGGRPYEQYF. The CDR3, as DNA: TGTGCCAGCAATGGGGGGCGCCCATACGAGCAGTACTTC.